A selection of T cell receptor beta chains follows, all from one sample in a study of cytomegalovirus exposure and HLA in healthy donors. Sequenced by immunoSEQ multiplex PCR; TCRdb stores in-frame clones only, minus some. This sample has almost 70,000 clones; under 96% occur once, and the top ten carry over 3.5%. Source material: PBMCs. These receptors all stem from a woman aged 18 to 35 in good health and CMV-seropositive. Each CDR3 is given with its conserved first and last residue. The D gene is left open where the match is weak. Clone sizes are given selectively: once, few, many, or a class where the clone is expanded.

CDR3,DNA,D,V,size,J
CASSPRQGAHEQYF,TGTGCCAGCAGTCCACGACAGGGGGCGCACGAGCAGTACTTC,TRBD1,TRBV2,NA,TRBJ2-7
CASSVPGQPSYGYTF,TGTGCCAGCAGCGTCCCGGGACAGCCTTCGTATGGCTACACCTTC,TRBD1,TRBV5-6,NA,TRBJ1-2
CASSLGREGRLKTQYF,TGCGCCAGCAGCTTGGGCCGGGAGGGTAGGTTGAAGACCCAGTACTTC,TRBD2,TRBV5-1,NA,TRBJ2-5
CASSPKGTGGSGNTIYF,TGTGCCAGCAGTCCGAAGGGGACAGGCGGCTCTGGAAACACCATATATTTT,TRBD1,TRBV7-9,NA,TRBJ1-3
CASSSEERGLAREETQYF,TGTGCCAGCAGCTCCGAGGAGAGGGGACTAGCGCGAGAAGAGACCCAGTACTTC,TRBD2,TRBV5-4,NA,TRBJ2-5
CASSRLAGGYEQYF,TGTGCCAGTAGTCGACTAGCGGGAGGATACGAGCAGTACTTC,TRBD2,TRBV19,NA,TRBJ2-7
CAWSFGSGANVLTF,TGTGCCTGGAGTTTCGGCTCTGGGGCCAACGTCCTGACTTTC,NA,TRBV30,NA,TRBJ2-6
CASSTPTGLGTDTQYF,TGTGCCAGTAGTACCCCGACAGGGCTCGGCACAGATACGCAGTATTTT,TRBD1,TRBV19,NA,TRBJ2-3
CASSGGVGEQFF,TGTGCCAGCAGCGGGGGCGTAGGTGAGCAGTTCTTC,NA,TRBV5-4,once,TRBJ2-1
CASSVQMGGDEQFF,TGTGCCAGCAGTGTCCAGATGGGGGGGGATGAGCAGTTCTTC,TRBD2,TRBV6-5,NA,TRBJ2-1
CASSRMHPTSGNTIYF,TGTGCCAGCAGCAGGATGCATCCTACCTCTGGAAACACCATATATTTT,NA,TRBV2,NA,TRBJ1-3
CASSPGGGTDTQYF,TGTGCCAGCAGCCCCGGGGGGGGGACAGATACGCAGTATTTT,TRBD2,TRBV28,NA,TRBJ2-3
CASSMGGRGFNEQFF,TGTGCCAGTAGTATGGGCGGGAGGGGCTTCAATGAGCAGTTCTTC,TRBD2,TRBV19,NA,TRBJ2-1
CASTWADRGGELFF,TGTGCCAGCACCTGGGCCGACCGGGGAGGGGAGCTGTTTTTT,NA,TRBV27,once,TRBJ2-2
CASSRGVDRQQWEKLFF,TGCGCCAGCAGCCGGGGCGTCGACAGGCAGCAATGGGAAAAACTGTTTTTT,NA,TRBV5-1,NA,TRBJ1-4
CASAPGGQGYEQYF,TGTGCCAGCGCCCCGGGGGGACAGGGGTACGAGCAGTACTTC,TRBD1,TRBV9,NA,TRBJ2-7
CASSLEDRGPTEAFF,TGTGCCAGCAGCTTAGAGGATAGGGGGCCCACTGAAGCTTTCTTT,TRBD1,TRBV7-6,NA,TRBJ1-1
CASGRDRVNEQYF,TGTGCTAGTGGCCGGGACAGGGTAAACGAGCAGTACTTC,TRBD1,TRBV12-5,once,TRBJ2-7
CASSEFQGRTNEQFF,TGTGCCAGCAGTGAATTCCAGGGGCGGACAAATGAGCAGTTCTTC,NA,TRBV2,NA,TRBJ2-1
CASSLAGITYEQYF,TGTGCCAGCAGCTTAGCCGGGATCACCTACGAGCAGTACTTC,NA,TRBV11-2,NA,TRBJ2-7
CSVGRGRYEKLFF,TGCAGCGTTGGCAGGGGGAGGTATGAAAAACTGTTTTTT,TRBD1,TRBV29-1,NA,TRBJ1-4
CASSPSGSTHNEQFF,TGTGCCAGCAGCCCCAGCGGGAGTACCCACAATGAGCAGTTCTTC,TRBD2,TRBV7-9,NA,TRBJ2-1
CASSFSVSYSTDTQYF,TGTGCCAGCAGCTTCAGTGTCAGTTATAGCACAGATACGCAGTATTTT,NA,TRBV5-6,NA,TRBJ2-3
CASSLIFVRTSLANEQFF,TGTGCCAGCAGTTTAATATTCGTCCGGACTAGTCTCGCCAATGAGCAGTTCTTC,TRBD2,TRBV28,NA,TRBJ2-1
CASSQGQGAGEQYF,TGCGCCAGCAGCCAAGGACAGGGGGCGGGGGAGCAGTACTTC,TRBD1,TRBV4-3,once,TRBJ2-7
CASRKGDRGSAGELFF,TGTGCCAGCAGGAAGGGGGACAGGGGGTCGGCCGGGGAGCTGTTTTTT,TRBD1,TRBV27,NA,TRBJ2-2
CASSSGLAGVTEQFF,TGCGCCAGCAGCTCGGGACTAGCGGGAGTCACTGAGCAGTTCTTC,TRBD2,TRBV5-1,NA,TRBJ2-1
CASSPHSGTRDEQFF,TGTGCCAGCAGTCCCCACTCCGGGACTAGGGATGAGCAGTTCTTC,TRBD2,TRBV28,once,TRBJ2-1
CASSLGVDSGLANTGELFF,TGTGCCAGCAGCTTGGGGGTGGATAGCGGACTCGCGAACACCGGGGAGCTGTTTTTT,NA,TRBV11-2,NA,TRBJ2-2
CAWGRLGAYEQYF,TGTGCCTGGGGGAGGCTTGGAGCCTACGAGCAGTACTTC,NA,TRBV30,NA,TRBJ2-7
CASSYSWAGANTEAFF,TGTGCCAGCAGTTACTCGTGGGCGGGGGCGAACACTGAAGCTTTCTTT,NA,TRBV6-5,NA,TRBJ1-1
CASSEFGQGWETQYF,TGCGCCAGCAGTGAGTTTGGACAGGGGTGGGAGACCCAGTACTTC,TRBD1,TRBV10-2,once,TRBJ2-5
CASRERLTDTQYF,TGTGCCAGCAGGGAGAGGCTTACAGATACGCAGTATTTT,NA,TRBV6-5,NA,TRBJ2-3
CASSAGTIKETQYF,TGTGCCAGCAGCGCGGGGACTATTAAAGAGACCCAGTACTTC,TRBD2,TRBV5-4,NA,TRBJ2-5
CASSIQYDNEQFF,TGTGCCAGCTCAATCCAGTACGACAATGAGCAGTTCTTC,NA,TRBV18,NA,TRBJ2-1
CASSIVGYERRYF,TGTGCCAGTAGTATTGTCGGTTATGAACGTCGGTATTTT,NA,TRBV19,NA,TRBJ2-3
CASSIGLVTDTQYF,TGTGCCAGTAGTATAGGACTAGTCACAGATACGCAGTATTTT,NA,TRBV19,NA,TRBJ2-3
CASSFEGQDYEQYF,TGTGCCAGCAGTTTCGAGGGTCAAGACTACGAGCAGTACTTC,NA,TRBV28,NA,TRBJ2-7
CASRLSLVNEAFF,TGTGCCAGCAGGCTTTCACTGGTAAATGAAGCTTTCTTT,NA,TRBV27,NA,TRBJ1-1
CASSFKTSGSTFF,TGTGCCAGCAGTTTTAAGACTAGCGGGAGTACGTTCTTC,TRBD2,TRBV6-5,NA,TRBJ2-1
CASSPSGETQYF,TGTGCCAGCAGTCCCTCGGGGGAGACCCAGTACTTC,NA,TRBV27,NA,TRBJ2-5
CASSRGRGIAKNIQYF,TGTGCCAGCAGCCGGGGTCGGGGTATAGCCAAAAACATTCAGTACTTC,NA,TRBV5-8,NA,TRBJ2-4
CATSKRTGGAETQYF,TGTGCCACCAGCAAACGGACAGGGGGCGCGGAGACCCAGTACTTC,TRBD1,TRBV15,NA,TRBJ2-5
CASSWGTGAEQYF,TGCGCCAGCAGCTGGGGGACAGGGGCGGAACAGTACTTC,TRBD1,TRBV5-1,NA,TRBJ2-7